The 5 T cell receptor beta chains presented below share a single source sample, sequenced in a study of blood T cell repertoires in COVID-19 (dated by TCRdb to the early 2020s). The method behind the library was the immunoSEQ multiplex PCR assay. TCRdb obtained this table from immuneACCESS and retained in-frame rearrangements with V and J assigned. These tables miss some clones; where compared with another copy, unresolved V genes account for less than half of the shortfall, and the remainder is unexplained. The sample table holds about 57,000 clones, of which about four fifths were seen once. Jointly, the top ten make up 8.2% of the sample. Input material: peripheral blood. The receptors originated from a woman of 80 years or more with acute or convalescent COVID-19.

The chain is built from TRBV10-3 and TRBJ2-7; no definite D call. The germline V and J ends were trimmed by 4 bases and 3 bases, with 7 bases remaining between them. The CDR3 length is 12 residues. CDR1 is ENHRY and CDR2 is SYGVKD in the germline V gene. The CDR3 region has the DNA TGTGCCATCAGTGGAGACAACTACGAGCAGTACTTC. Amino acids: CAISGDNYEQYF.

The chain joins TRBV5-1 to TRBJ2-3; 9 bases are shared with TRBD1. V dropped 3 bases and J dropped 4; count of bases not matched to a gene: 6. The CDR3 has 15 amino acids. Germline V gene sequence: CDR1 SGHRS, CDR2 YFSETQ. DNA of the CDR3: TGCGCCAGCAGCTCCCGGGACAGGGATGCAGATACGCAGTATTTT. This encodes CASSSRDRDADTQYF.

The V gene is TRBV2, the J gene TRBJ1-6; TRBD1 matches at 7 bases. Germline CDR1 is SNHLY and CDR2 is FYNNEI. The CDR3 extends over 14 amino acids. The J segment lost 5 bases and the V segment lost 8 bases, leaving 6 bases of the junction unmatched. In DNA form, the CDR3 reads TGTGCCAGCCTCGGGACAGCTAATAATTCACCCCTCCACTTT. The encoded protein is CASLGTANNSPLHF.

The V and J genes are TRBV2 and TRBJ1-1; 7 nucleotides match TRBD1. Germline-derived CDR1 and CDR2 are SNHLY and FYNNEI. Germline trimming cut 11 bases from V and 1 base from J; bases unmatched to any gene: 13. The CDR3 runs 15 residues. The DNA for the CDR3 is TGTGCCGGCTCTTTGTTGGGGACAGCGAACACTGAAGCTTTCTTT. Translating gives CAGSLLGTANTEAFF. Together with reference TRBV2 and TRBJ1-1, the CDR3 gives the full variable domain: EPEVTQTPSHQVTQMGQEVILRCVPISNHLYFYWYRQILGQKVEFLVSFYNNEISEKSEIFDDQFSVERPDGSNFTLKIRSTKLEDSAMYFCAGSLLGTANTEAFFGQGTRLTVV.

In its sample, this clone was seen a few times. The chain carries TRBV7-2 and TRBJ2-2; no clear D gene. V was pared by 6 bases and J by 5 bases, with 13 bases between. CDR3 length: 14 residues. Germline V gives CDR1 SGHTA, CDR2 FQGNSA. This chain's CDR3 is CASSRSRGTGELFF. The CDR3 nucleotides are TGTGCCAGCAGTAGGTCTAGAGGAACCGGGGAGCTGTTTTTT.